A single sample gave rise to the 16 T cell receptor beta chains below, sequenced in a study of cytomegalovirus exposure and HLA in healthy donors. Vbeta (60) and Jbeta (13) primers were used in the PCR. Repertoires were generated with immunoSEQ multiplex PCR, while TCRdb's copy carries only in-frame clones and drops some. The table shows more than 110,000 clones, with roughly 9.8% occurring only once. Material: PBMCs. The receptor set was obtained from a man in his forties or fifties in good health and CMV-seronegative.

This clone was seen only a few times. The genes are TRBV14 and TRBJ2-1; 7 bases agree with TRBD2. V lost 0 bases to trimming and J lost 3 bases; unmatched junction nucleotides: 8. The germline V gene has CDR1 SGHDN and CDR2 FVKESK. This CDR3 contains 17 residues. The CDR3 reads CASSQEGVREFYNEQFF. DNA for the CDR3: TGTGCCAGCAGCCAAGAAGGCGTGCGGGAGTTCTACAATGAGCAGTTCTTC. Combining the CDR3 with reference TRBV14 and TRBJ2-1 gives the whole variable domain EAGVTQFPSHSVIEKGQTVTLRCDPISGHDNLYWYRRVMGKEIKFLLHFVKESKQDESGMPNNRFLAERTGGTYSTLKVQPAELEDSGVYFCASSQEGVREFYNEQFFGPGTRLTVL.

V gene TRBV7-9 combines with J gene TRBJ2-1; the match to TRBD2 covers 7 bases. Germline lookup yields CDR1 SEHNR and CDR2 FQNEAQ (reference sequence). The J segment lost 6 bases and the V segment lost 0 bases, leaving 8 bases of the junction unmatched. This CDR3 has 16 residues. CDR3 residues: CASSLALERGGNEQFF. The CDR3 DNA sequence: TGTGCCAGCAGCTTAGCGTTGGAGCGGGGAGGCAATGAGCAGTTCTTC.

This clone was recorded a few times. The chain uses TRBV19 and TRBJ1-2, with D unclear. The V end lost 7 bases, the J end lost 5 bases, and 26 bases lay between the germline ends. The germline gives CDR1 LNHDA, CDR2 SQIVND (reference sequence). The CDR3 is 17 residues long. CDR3 sequence reads: CASMMTQTIRGFYGYTF. The CDR3 DNA reads as TGTGCCAGTATGATGACACAAACCATTCGGGGTTTTTATGGCTACACCTTC.

V usage is TRBV5-6 and J usage is TRBJ2-1, with a tentative D call TRBD2 (5 bases). Per the germline V gene, CDR1 is SGHDT and CDR2 is YYEEEE. Between the trimmed V and J ends, which lost 0 bases and 0 bases, there was a span of 7 bases. The CDR3 consists of 15 residues. The CDR3 nucleotides read TGTGCCAGCAGCTTGGATCGGGGCTCCTACAATGAGCAGTTCTTC. It specifies CASSLDRGSYNEQFF.

The chain has TRBV5-1 and TRBJ2-2; D may be TRBD1 (5 bases). Deletions cut 0 bases from V and 6 bases from J, with 12 bases between. The CDR3 contains 15 residues. CDR1 is SGHRS, CDR2 YFSETQ, per germline. This CDR3 is CASSLGVTAAGELFF. The CDR3 bases are TGCGCCAGCAGCTTGGGAGTGACAGCCGCCGGGGAGCTGTTTTTT.

V is TRBV6-5 and J is TRBJ2-1; no definite D call. The germline V gene has CDR1 MNHEY and CDR2 SVGAGI. Trimming removed 3 bases at V and 7 bases at J, with 16 bases between. The CDR3 loop spans 15 amino acids. The DNA for the CDR3 is TGTGCCAGCAGTTATGCCCCACCCACGAGGAATGAGCAGTTCTTC. Its protein is CASSYAPPTRNEQFF.

This clone has a handful of counts. Germline is not matched at one junction end, which may reflect a read error. This chain joins TRBV5-6 and TRBJ2-3, with a tentative D call TRBD2 (5 bases). Germline V CDR1 and CDR2: SGHDT, YYEEEE. The CDR3 is 12 residues long. In DNA form, the CDR3 reads TGTGCCAGCAGGTTGGGAGCAGATACGCAGTATTTT. Its protein product is CASRLGADTQYF.

There are a few counts of this clone. The same CDR3 is also encoded by other DNA sequences in this sample. The genes are TRBV30 and TRBJ2-7; D is possibly TRBD2 (6 bases). Germline values: CDR1 GTSNPN, CDR2 SVGIG (reference sequence). V was trimmed by 3 bases and J by 3 bases, leaving 18 bases between them. The CDR3 spans 15 residues. CDR3 DNA: TGTGCCTGGAGGGGACTCCCAGGACAAATCTACGAGCAGTACTTC. This translates into CAWRGLPGQIYEQYF. Supplemented by reference TRBV30 and TRBJ2-7, the full variable domain reads SQTIHQWPATLVQPVGSPLSLECTVEGTSNPNLYWYRQAAGRGLQLLFYSVGIGQISSEVPQNLSASRPQDRQFILSSKKLLLSDSGFYLCAWRGLPGQIYEQYFGPGTRLTVT.

This chain uses TRBV5-1 with TRBJ1-5; D gene unclear. Germline CDR1 reads SGHRS; CDR2 reads YFSETQ. The CDR3 loop spans 10 amino acids. Trimming shortened V by 6 bases and J by 5 bases, and 3 bases separated the two germline ends. The DNA for the CDR3 is TGCGCCAGCATCGATCAGCCCCAGCATTTT. Residues: CASIDQPQHF.

This clone was detected a few times. This sequence joins TRBV5-1 and TRBJ1-4; 9 nucleotides agree with TRBD1. The length of the CDR3 is 14 residues. J was trimmed by 8 bases and V by 2 bases; bases with no gene match: 4. Per germline, CDR1 SGHRS and CDR2 YFSETQ. CDR3: CASSLGTGIEKLFF. CDR3 nucleotides: TGCGCCAGCAGCTTAGGGACAGGGATCGAAAAACTGTTTTTT. Combining the CDR3 with reference TRBV5-1 and TRBJ1-4 gives the whole variable domain KAGVTQTPRYLIKTRGQQVTLSCSPISGHRSVSWYQQTPGQGLQFLFEYFSETQRNKGNFPGRFSGRQFSNSRSEMNVSTLELGDSALYLCASSLGTGIEKLFFGSGTQLSVL.

The gene calls are TRBV9 and TRBJ1-2, with no clear D. The CDR3 spans 13 residues. Deletions cut 0 bases from V and 5 bases from J, with 8 bases between. Germline loops: CDR1 SGDLS, CDR2 YYNGEE. The CDR3 sequence is CASSVDSLYGYTF. The CDR3 DNA reads TGTGCCAGCAGCGTAGACAGTTTATATGGCTACACCTTC.

This rearrangement joins TRBV11-2 to TRBJ2-7; a possible D gene is TRBD2 (5 bases). The V end lost 4 bases, the J end lost 3 bases, and 16 bases lay between the germline ends. CDR1 is SGHAT, CDR2 FQNNGV, per germline. There are 15 residues in the CDR3. CDR3 sequence reads: CASSSSLGRDYEQYF. In DNA form, the CDR3 reads TGTGCCAGCAGCTCGAGTTTAGGACGGGACTACGAGCAGTACTTC. Supplemented by reference TRBV11-2 and TRBJ2-7, the full variable domain reads EAGVAQSPRYKIIEKRQSVAFWCNPISGHATLYWYQQILGQGPKLLIQFQNNGVVDDSQLPKDRFSAERLKGVDSTLKIQPAKLEDSAVYLCASSSSLGRDYEQYFGPGTRLTVT.

CDR3 amino acids: CASNDRSSYNSPLHF. CDR3 DNA: TGTGCCAGTAACGACAGGAGCTCCTATAATTCACCCCTCCACTTT. The V call is TRBV6-6, the J call TRBJ1-6; maybe TRBD1 (6 bases). V dropped 9 bases and J dropped 0 bases, with 12 bases sitting between them. The CDR3 contains 15 residues. CDR1 and CDR2 from the germline V gene are MNHNY and SVGAGI (reference sequence).

This chain links TRBV4-1 with TRBJ1-4; TRBD1 aligns across 9 bases. Germline V lookup: CDR1 MGHRA, CDR2 YSYEKL. J was trimmed by 7 bases and V by 0 bases; bases with no gene match: 3. CDR3 length: 15 residues. The chain's CDR3 is CASSQDGTGSEKLFF. CDR3 in DNA: TGCGCCAGCAGCCAAGACGGGACAGGGTCTGAAAAACTGTTTTTT.

This clone was observed a few times. Here the CDR3 reads CASSPNSGTGGEEQYF. The DNA of the CDR3 is TGTGCCAGTAGTCCTAACTCCGGGACAGGGGGCGAAGAGCAGTACTTC. The chain couples TRBV19 to TRBJ2-7, with 12 nucleotides matching TRBD1. Germline values: CDR1 LNHDA, CDR2 SQIVND (reference sequence). V trimming: 5 bases; J trimming: 7 bases; junction bases outside the gene matches: 12. The CDR3 sequence is 16 residues long.

V is TRBV5-1 and J is TRBJ1-2; the D gene is possibly TRBD1 (6 bases). CDR1 is SGHRS, CDR2 YFSETQ, per germline. The CDR3 sequence is 15 residues long. The V end was cut by 0 bases, the J end by 11 bases, with 20 bases between. This CDR3 reads CASSLDGTSSFPYTF. In DNA form, the CDR3 reads TGCGCCAGCAGCTTGGACGGGACATCTTCTTTCCCTTACACCTTC.